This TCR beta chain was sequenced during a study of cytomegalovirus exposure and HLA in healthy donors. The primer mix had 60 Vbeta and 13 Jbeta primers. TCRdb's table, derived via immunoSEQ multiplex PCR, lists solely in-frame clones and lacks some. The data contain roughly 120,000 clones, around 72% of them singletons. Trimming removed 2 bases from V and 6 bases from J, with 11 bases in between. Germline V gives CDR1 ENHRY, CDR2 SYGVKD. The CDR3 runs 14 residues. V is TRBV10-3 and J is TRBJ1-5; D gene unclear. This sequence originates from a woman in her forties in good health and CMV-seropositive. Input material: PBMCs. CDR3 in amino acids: CAISEDVGSQPQHF. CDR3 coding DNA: TGTGCCATCAGTGAGGACGTGGGGAGTCAGCCCCAGCATTTT.